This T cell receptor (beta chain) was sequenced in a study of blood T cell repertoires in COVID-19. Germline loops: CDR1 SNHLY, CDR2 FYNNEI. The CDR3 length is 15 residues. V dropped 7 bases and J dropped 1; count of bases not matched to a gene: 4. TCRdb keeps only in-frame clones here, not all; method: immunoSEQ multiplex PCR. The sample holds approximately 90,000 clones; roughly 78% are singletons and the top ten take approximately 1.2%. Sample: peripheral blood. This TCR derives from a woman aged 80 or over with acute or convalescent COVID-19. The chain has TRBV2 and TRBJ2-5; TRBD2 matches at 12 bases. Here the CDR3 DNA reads TGTGCCAGCAATCTAGCGGGAGGGGGCCAAGAGACCCAGTACTTC. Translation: CASNLAGGGQETQYF.